The rows below give T cell receptor beta chains drawn from one sample of a study of shared clonotypes between healthy human individuals. Profiled with immunoSEQ multiplex PCR; TCRdb holds only in-frame clones, not every one. The sample lists about 460,000 clones; roughly four fifths were seen once. The sample taken for sequencing was PBMCs. These receptors came from a woman in her 40s in good health. Some clones in this sample may be carry-over from other donors' samples. Both conserved end residues are trimmed from each CDR3.

TRBV2	TRBJ1-2	ASSGDVKDYGYT
TRBV6-6	TRBJ1-5	ASSYEGGYQPQH
TRBV30	TRBJ2-1	AWSVGRVNEQF
TRBV11-2	TRBJ1-2	ASSSDRLGYT
TRBV25-1	TRBJ2-1	ASSASGGQGYEQF
TRBV9	TRBJ2-7	ASSVDGDRGSYEQY
TRBV7-9	TRBJ1-2	ASSPTLGAWGYT
TRBV27	TRBJ2-7	ASSFNRVGTEQY
TRBV7-3	TRBJ1-5	ASSLGTNNQPQH
TRBV5-1	TRBJ2-1	ASTPSGGNYNEQF
TRBV10-3	TRBJ1-1	AISESYANTEAF
TRBV28	TRBJ1-5	ASSSPQGRDSNQPQH
TRBV6-5	TRBJ2-7	ASSYSMGYEQY
TRBV19	TRBJ1-5	ASNEGSSSYSNQPQH
TRBV7-9	TRBJ1-5	ASSRGNQPQH
TRBV15	TRBJ2-7	ATSRDADWTSGRATIYEQY
TRBV9	TRBJ2-2	ASNRLDRNTGELF
TRBV6-1	TRBJ2-6	ASSEWGALSSGANVLT
TRBV5-1	TRBJ1-1	ASSTGQANTEAF
TRBV6-5	TRBJ1-5	ASSYSTGYSNQPQH
TRBV5-1	TRBJ2-3	ASSLGQPTDTQY
TRBV29-1	TRBJ1-2	SESSNYGYT
TRBV28	TRBJ2-7	ASKGGDRDYEQY
TRBV19	TRBJ1-1	ASSIGGDEAF
TRBV5-6	TRBJ1-1	ASSDWGDTEAF
TRBV7-6	TRBJ2-7	ASSLGVAGGPYEQY
TRBV29-1	TRBJ1-2	SVETQGSGYT